Each of the 9 T cell receptor beta chains below was sequenced from the same sample in a study of blood T cell repertoires in COVID-19. Sequenced by immunoSEQ multiplex PCR; TCRdb stores in-frame clones only, minus some. The repertoire holds roughly 150,000 clones, around 80% seen once, with 11% in the top ten. Sequencing was performed on peripheral blood. The source of these receptors is a man aged 60 to 69 with active or convalescent COVID-19.

The chain has TRBV2 and TRBJ1-2; no clear D. Germline assignment: CDR1 SNHLY and CDR2 FYNNEI. This CDR3 comprises 14 residues. Trimming left V 5 bases short and J 3 bases short, with 13 bases between. The DNA of the CDR3 is TGTGCCAGCAGTCCCCCACAGCGGGACTATGGCTACACCTTC. Amino acids: CASSPPQRDYGYTF.

This rearrangement joins TRBV7-9 to TRBJ2-5; 9 nucleotides line up with TRBD2. V was pared by 4 bases and J by 5 bases, with 17 bases of the junction left unmatched. CDR1 and CDR2 from the germline V gene are SEHNR and FQNEAQ (reference sequence). The CDR3 has 18 amino acids. The CDR3 sequence is CASSSGGLAKRGAETQYF. CDR3 bases: TGTGCCAGCAGCTCCGGGGGACTAGCTAAAAGAGGGGCTGAGACCCAGTACTTC.

The chain is built from TRBV11-2 and TRBJ2-1, with 10 bases aligning to TRBD2. Germline CDR1 SGHAT, CDR2 FQNNGV. Trimming at V came to 1 base and at J to 6 bases, leaving 3 bases not matched to a gene. CDR3 length: 15 amino acids. The CDR3 bases are TGTGCCAGCAGCTTAGGAAGCGGGGGGGCCAATGAGCAGTTCTTC. Amino acid sequence: CASSLGSGGANEQFF.

This clone was detected many times. J is TRBJ2-7 and V is TRBV15; 8 positions match TRBD1. Germline lookup yields CDR1 LNHNV and CDR2 YYDKDF (reference sequence). CDR3 length: 14 residues. J gave up 5 bases and V 3 bases, and 6 bases lay outside the gene matches. DNA of the CDR3: TGTGCCACCAGCAGTTGGCAGGGGGCGCACGAGCAGTACTTC. It encodes CATSSWQGAHEQYF.

This chain links TRBV7-9 with TRBJ2-1; TRBD2 matches 8 bases. Germline V gene sequence: CDR1 SEHNR, CDR2 FQNEAQ (reference sequence). This CDR3 has 16 residues. Trimming cost V 1 base and J 3 bases; bases outside gene matches: 5. The CDR3 DNA sequence: TGTGCCAGCAGCTTAGATGTGGCGGGAGGCTACAATGAGCAGTTCTTC. Encoded protein: CASSLDVAGGYNEQFF.

The J gene is TRBJ2-1, the V gene TRBV7-6, with a weak D call TRBD2 (6 bases). V was cut by 1 base and J by 3 bases, with 19 bases left in between. The CDR3 covers 18 residues. Germline V gene sequence: CDR1 SGHVS, CDR2 FNYEAQ. CDR3 protein: CASSLEVTSGSLYNEQFF. The DNA for the CDR3 is TGTGCCAGCAGCTTAGAGGTAACCAGCGGGTCCCTCTACAATGAGCAGTTCTTC. The variable domain in full, completed from reference TRBV7-6 and TRBJ2-1, reads GAGVSQSPRYKVTKRGQDVALRCDPISGHVSLYWYRQALGQGPEFLTYFNYEAQQDKSGLPNDRFSAERPEGSISTLTIQRTEQRDSAMYRCASSLEVTSGSLYNEQFFGPGTRLTVL.

This clone has more than one count but fewer than ten. The gene calls are TRBV2 and TRBJ1-2, with D unclear. From germline, CDR1 is SNHLY and CDR2 FYNNEI. The length of the CDR3 is 18 residues. The V end was cut by 1 base, the J end by 0 bases, with 18 bases between. The CDR3 nucleotides read TGTGCCAGCAGTGAAGTATTGGCGTGGGCAGCTACTAACTATGGCTACACCTTC. Translating it yields CASSEVLAWAATNYGYTF.

This clone was detected a few times. This chain uses TRBV28 with TRBJ1-4; possibly TRBD1 for D (5 bases). Germline V gene lookup returns CDR1 MDHEN and CDR2 SYDVKM. V was trimmed by 8 bases and J by 5 bases, leaving 12 bases between them. The CDR3 is 13 residues long. The chain's CDR3 is CASAFGGNEKLFF. CDR3 nucleotides: TGTGCCAGCGCTTTCGGGGGGAATGAAAAACTGTTTTTT.

V is TRBV27 and J is TRBJ2-7; 11 bases align to TRBD2. Germline lookup yields CDR1 MNHEY and CDR2 SMNVEV (reference sequence). The CDR3 is made up of 16 amino acids. The J segment lost 4 bases and the V segment lost 5 bases, leaving 10 bases of the junction unmatched. CDR3 region: CASSVDSGRASYEQYF. The CDR3 DNA reads TGTGCCAGCAGTGTGGATAGCGGGAGGGCCTCTTACGAGCAGTACTTC.